Listed below are T cell receptor beta chains from one sample, sequenced in a study of cytomegalovirus exposure and HLA in healthy donors. The protocol was immunoSEQ multiplex PCR, while the TCRdb copy is restricted to in-frame clones and leaves out a portion. The sample lists 110,000 to 150,000 clones; 60% to 85% were seen once. Sequences were obtained from PBMCs. These receptors all stem from a male donor in good health and CMV-seronegative. The CDR3 runs from the conserved cysteine through the conserved F or W. D genes are given only for firm matches. Not every row has a clone size; where given, it reads once, few, many or a size class.

>TRBJ2-3|TRBD2|TRBV14|.
TGTGCCAGCAGCCAAGTTCGAAGCGGGGCGAATACGCAGTATTTT
CASSQVRSGANTQYF
>TRBJ2-7|TRBD2|TRBV5-4|.
TGTGCCAGCAGCTGGGCGAGCGGGAGCTACGAGCAGTACTTC
CASSWASGSYEQYF
>TRBJ2-3|.|TRBV18|.
TGTGCCAGCTCACCTAGTTTTGGCACAGATACGCAGTATTTT
CASSPSFGTDTQYF
>TRBJ1-1|.|TRBV23-1|.
TGCGCCAGCAGTCAACCCCTCGGGGGGCTTGAAGCTTTCTTT
CASSQPLGGLEAFF
>TRBJ1-6|.|TRBV7-2|.
TGTGCCAGCAGCTTTATGCAGGACGGGGAGAGCTCCTATAATTCACCCCTCCACTTT
CASSFMQDGESSYNSPLHF
>TRBJ2-3|TRBD2|TRBV27|few
TGTGCCACCTCGACTAGCGGGAGGGCCTTCGTGGGCACAGATACGCAGTATTTT
CATSTSGRAFVGTDTQYF
>TRBJ2-1|TRBD2|TRBV5-1|.
TGCGCCAGCAGCCACAAAGCGGGGGGGCACAATGAGCAGTTCTTC
CASSHKAGGHNEQFF
>TRBJ2-7|.|TRBV2|.
TGTGCCAGCAAAAACGGTCGGGACGAGCAGTACTTC
CASKNGRDEQYF
>TRBJ2-7|.|TRBV29-1|.
TGCAGCGTTGGGGCTGGGCAATACGAGCAGTACTTC
CSVGAGQYEQYF
>TRBJ1-2|.|TRBV6-1|.
TGTGCCACCTCATTTCAAGACGGGGGAAAATGGTACACCTTC
CATSFQDGGKWYTF
>TRBJ2-5|.|TRBV7-9|.
TGTGCCAGCAGCTTAGGACAGCACCAAGAGACCCAGTACTTC
CASSLGQHQETQYF
>TRBJ2-2|.|TRBV21-1|.
TGTGCCAGCAGCTCCCCTTTCGACCGGGACTCCCGCCTCCTTTCGAACACCGGGGAGCTGTTTTTT
CASSSPFDRDSRLLSNTGELFF
>TRBJ2-7|TRBD2|TRBV19|few
TGTGCCAGTAGTGTGACGACTAGCGGGAGGGCCGGCGGGCAGTACTTC
CASSVTTSGRAGGQYF
>TRBJ2-2|.|TRBV6-6|.
TGTGCCCGCAGTTCGGGACAACCAGTGGGCGGCGGGGAGCTGTTTTTT
CARSSGQPVGGGELFF
>TRBJ1-1|TRBD1|TRBV9|.
TGTGCCAGCAGCGGAAGACAGGGGGCAAAAACTGAAGCTTTCTTT
CASSGRQGAKTEAFF
>TRBJ1-2|.|TRBV6-5|.
TGTGCCAGCAGGAAGGGGACTAACTATGGCTACACCTTC
CASRKGTNYGYTF
>TRBJ2-7|TRBD1|TRBV6-1|.
TGTGCCAGCAGTCACCGGGACAGATCCGAGCAGTACTTC
CASSHRDRSEQYF
>TRBJ2-1|TRBD2|TRBV30|.
TGTGCCTGGAGTAGGAAATTTCTACCGTCGAGCGGGAGGAAGGTATCCTACAATGAGCAGTTCTTC
CAWSRKFLPSSGRKVSYNEQFF
>TRBJ2-5|.|TRBV9|.
TGTGCCAGCAGCGTAGGGATAGGAGGTAAAGAGACCCAGTACTTC
CASSVGIGGKETQYF
>TRBJ1-5|TRBD1|TRBV5-1|.
TGCGCCAGCAGCCCGACAGGGTCCAATCAGCCCCAGCATTTT
CASSPTGSNQPQHF
>TRBJ2-6|.|TRBV7-3|.
TGTGCCAGCAGCCTGGCCGGGGCCAACGTCCTGACTTTC
CASSLAGANVLTF
>TRBJ2-7|TRBD1|TRBV7-2|.
TGTGCCAGCAGCTTAGGGCAGGGGGCCTACGAGCAGTACTTC
CASSLGQGAYEQYF
>TRBJ2-5|.|TRBV9|.
TGTGCCAGCAGCGTAAGGCCGGGGTACCAAGAGACCCAGTACTTC
CASSVRPGYQETQYF
>TRBJ2-5|.|TRBV15|.
TGTGCCCCCAGCAGAGATGCGACAGGAAGAATAGAGACCCAGTACTTC
CAPSRDATGRIETQYF
>TRBJ2-1|TRBD2|TRBV6-4|.
TGTGCCAGCAGTCCGACTAGCGGGGGATACAATGAGCAGTTCTTC
CASSPTSGGYNEQFF
>TRBJ2-5|.|TRBV5-1|once
TGCGCCAGCAGCCAAACACAAGAGACCCAGTACTTC
CASSQTQETQYF
>TRBJ1-6|TRBD1|TRBV7-6|.
TGTGCCAGCAGCCCCGAGACAGGGGGATTCGGTTCACCCCTCCACTTT
CASSPETGGFGSPLHF
>TRBJ2-3|TRBD1|TRBV5-4|.
TGTGCCAGCAGCCCCCCGGGACAGGGGGGAGATACGCAGTATTTT
CASSPPGQGGDTQYF
>TRBJ2-7|.|TRBV2|.
TGTGCCAGCAGTCCTACGACCACCTTACCAGGCGACGAGCAGTACTTC
CASSPTTTLPGDEQYF
>TRBJ2-1|TRBD2|TRBV4-2|.
TGTGCCAGCAGCCTCACACTAGCGGAGAATGAGCAGTTCTTC
CASSLTLAENEQFF
>TRBJ2-1|TRBD2|TRBV5-1|.
TGCGCCACCCAAAGCTCAAGCGGGGAATACAATGAGCAGTTCTTC
CATQSSSGEYNEQFF
>TRBJ1-2|TRBD1|TRBV5-1|.
TGCGCCAGCAGCACGGACAGGAACTATGGCTACACCTTC
CASSTDRNYGYTF
>TRBJ1-6|TRBD1|TRBV6-6|.
TGTGCCAGTGCGCTACAGGGGGGGCCTTCACCCCTCCACTTT
CASALQGGPSPLHF
>TRBJ2-1|TRBD2|TRBV19|.
TGTGCCAGTAGTCCCCAGACTAGCGGGGGGGGTTCCTACAATGAGCAGTTCTTC
CASSPQTSGGGSYNEQFF
>TRBJ2-7|TRBD2|TRBV19|once
TGTGCCAGTAGCCGCGGACTAGCGGGACCCTACGAGCAGTACTTC
CASSRGLAGPYEQYF
>TRBJ1-4|TRBD1|TRBV5-1|.
TGCGCCAGCAGCCCCGACAGGGTCTCGGGGGAAAAACTGTTTTTT
CASSPDRVSGEKLFF
>TRBJ2-7|.|TRBV6-1|.
TGTGCCAGCAGGCCCGAGTCGTATTATTACGAGCAGTACTTC
CASRPESYYYEQYF
>TRBJ2-1|.|TRBV9|.
TGTGCCAGCAGCAGGGGACGGCGGGGCGACATCTGTGAGCAGTTCTTC
CASSRGRRGDICEQFF
>TRBJ1-5|TRBD1|TRBV27|.
TGTGCCAGCAGTTCGGGACAGGGAAGTTATAATCAGCCCCAGCATTTT
CASSSGQGSYNQPQHF
>TRBJ1-1|.|TRBV2|.
TGTGCCAGCAGTGACGTGGGGCGGACTGAAGCTTTCTTT
CASSDVGRTEAFF
>TRBJ2-7|TRBD2|TRBV10-3|once
TGTGCCATCAGGGGGACTAGCGTGACCTACGAGCAGTACTTC
CAIRGTSVTYEQYF
>TRBJ2-5|TRBD2|TRBV11-3|.
TGTGCCAGCAGCTTAGATCCACGGGGGGGACAAGAGACCCAGTACTTC
CASSLDPRGGQETQYF
>TRBJ1-2|TRBD1|TRBV2|.
TGTGCCAGCAGTGCCACGACGAACAGGGGACGTAACTATGGCTACACCTTC
CASSATTNRGRNYGYTF
>TRBJ1-1|.|TRBV30|few
TGTGCCTGGAATCAGGGTGTGGGTAAAGCTTTCTTT
CAWNQGVGKAFF
>TRBJ2-1|TRBD1|TRBV5-4|.
TGTGCCAGCAGCTTGGAGGGGGCTGGAAGTGAGCAGTTCTTC
CASSLEGAGSEQFF
>TRBJ2-7|.|TRBV11-2|.
TGTGCCAGCAGCTTCAGACAGCTCTCCTACGAGCAGTACTTC
CASSFRQLSYEQYF
>TRBJ1-6|.|TRBV7-9|.
TGTGCCAGCAGCTTGGACATTTATAATTCACCCCTCCACTTT
CASSLDIYNSPLHF
>TRBJ2-5|.|TRBV5-6|.
TGTGCCAGCAGCTCTCAGACCAGCGGCCAAGAGACCCAGTACTTC
CASSSQTSGQETQYF
>TRBJ1-2|TRBD1|TRBV5-4|.
TGTGCCAGCAGCACGGGACAGGCCAACTATGGCTACACCTTC
CASSTGQANYGYTF
>TRBJ2-7|.|TRBV30|.
TGTGCCTGGAGTGTATTACTGTACGAGCAGTACTTC
CAWSVLLYEQYF
>TRBJ1-5|.|TRBV2|.
TGTGCCAGCAGTGAAGCGTGGGGGGACAATCAGCCCCAGCATTTT
CASSEAWGDNQPQHF
>TRBJ1-3|.|TRBV27|.
TGTGCCAGCAGTTTAGGGCGGGGCTCTGGAAACACCATATATTTT
CASSLGRGSGNTIYF
>TRBJ2-2|TRBD1|TRBV7-2|.
TGTGCCAGCAGCCCCGGGACAGGGAGCACCGGGGAGCTGTTTTTT
CASSPGTGSTGELFF